This T cell receptor (beta chain) originates from a study of T cells in Graves' hyperthyroidism and ophthalmopathy. Overall study: Staff took peripheral blood when the initial diagnosis was made, before any treatment began.

The TCR beta CDR3 regions underwent amplification using RNA transcripts as the source. Using the HTBI primer set, a first-round RT-PCR was run on the TCR CDR3. Using its own MiXCR run on the multiplex PCR reads, TCRdb lists one record per CDR3 protein. The sample holds around 360,000 distinct CDR3 sequences, about 16% seen once. Points from the study as a whole: The model forecast ophthalmopathy, anticipating it by a median about six months before onset. In the blood, most expanded thyroid clonotypes above 0.001 appeared as well.

Trimming took 4 bases from V and 8 from J; bases not matched to a gene: 13. Germline values: CDR1 DFQATT, CDR2 SNEGSKA (reference sequence). CDR3 size: 15 residues. Many counts were recorded for this clonotype. Its antigen remains unidentified. The rearrangement joins TRBV20-1 to TRBJ2-1; 8 bases agree with TRBD2. Specimen: blood. The sequence came from a woman aged 55-69 years with Graves' ophthalmopathy. The CDR3 DNA is TGCAGTGCTATCCCCCCAGCGGGAGTTGTCGATGAGCAGTTCTTC. Amino acid sequence: CSAIPPAGVVDEQFF.